This TCR beta chain is from a study of cytomegalovirus exposure and HLA in healthy donors. Study-wide findings and caveats: Presence/absence analyses assumed roughly uniform sequencing depth across donors, which may not hold.

As to this clone: Antigen specificity is unknown.

Trimming cost V 6 bases and J 8 bases, with 16 bases left between them. The CDR3 is 14 amino acids. CDR1 is MNHEY, CDR2 SVGAGI, per germline. In the PCR, 60 Vbeta and 13 Jbeta primers were used. This table comes from immunoSEQ multiplex PCR, and its TCRdb copy is limited to in-frame clones, with some not included. The sample contains around 150,000 clones, around three quarters of which appear only once. What was sequenced was PBMCs. This clonotype was sampled from a man aged 35-49 years in good health and CMV-seropositive. The chain links TRBV6-5 to TRBJ1-4, with D possibly being TRBD1 (5 bases). The CDR3 bases are TGTGCCAGCAGCTACAAGACAGCTGGGGAAAAACTGTTTTTT. Protein sequence: CASSYKTAGEKLFF.